The rows below give T cell receptor beta chains drawn from one sample of a study of blood T cell repertoires in COVID-19. This table comes from immunoSEQ multiplex PCR, and its TCRdb copy is limited to in-frame clones, with some not included. The sample holds around 400,000 clones, about 89% seen once. The sample comprised PBMCs or T cells enriched from blood (not recorded which). Every receptor here comes from a woman aged 40 to 49 who had been exposed to COVID-19. The CDR3 runs from the conserved cysteine through the conserved F or W. The D gene is left open where the match is weak. Size values are once, few and many counts, or a class for expanded clones, and some rows have none.

>TRBV6-2/TRBV6-3|TRBJ2-1|TRBD1|-
TGTGCCAGCAGTTACCGGACAGGGTTCAATGAGCAGTTCTTC
CASSYRTGFNEQFF
>TRBV6-1|TRBJ1-5|-|-
TGTGCCAGCAGTGAAGAAACGGTGCCCCCGAATCAGCCCCAGCATTTT
CASSEETVPPNQPQHF
>TRBV5-5|TRBJ1-2|-|-
TGTGCCAGCAGCTTGGCCCGACAGCTAAATGGCTACACCTTC
CASSLARQLNGYTF
>TRBV6-5|TRBJ1-5|TRBD1|-
TGTGCCAGCAGTTCGACAGGGACACAGCCCCAGCATTTT
CASSSTGTQPQHF
>TRBV2|TRBJ1-5|-|-
TGTGCCAGCACTCTAACACGCAGGGCCAGCAATCAGCCCCAGCATTTT
CASTLTRRASNQPQHF
>TRBV19|TRBJ1-2|TRBD1|-
TGTGCCAGTAGTTCCCCGACAGGGGGCGTTCGTGGCTACACCTTC
CASSSPTGGVRGYTF
>TRBV6-1|TRBJ2-2|TRBD1|-
TGTGCCAGCAGTGAAATAGCCAACAGGGGCGCCGGGGAGCTGTTTTTT
CASSEIANRGAGELFF
>TRBV30|TRBJ2-2|TRBD2|-
TGTGCCTGGAGCGTAGGCAGGACTAGCTCAAACACCGGGGAGCTGTTTTTT
CAWSVGRTSSNTGELFF
>TRBV2|TRBJ2-1|-|-
TGTGCCAGCAGTGAACTCGGGAAGCAGTTCTTC
CASSELGKQFF
>TRBV10-1|TRBJ2-1|-|-
TGCGCCAGCAGTGACTACTCCTACAATGAGCAGTTCTTC
CASSDYSYNEQFF
>TRBV11-3|TRBJ2-3|TRBD2|-
TGTGCCAGCAGCTTAGATCTCGCTAGCGGCCTCACAGATACGCAGTATTTT
CASSLDLASGLTDTQYF
>TRBV2|TRBJ1-2|TRBD1|-
TGTGCCTCGGGACAGGGCCTCGGCTACACCTTC
CASGQGLGYTF
>TRBV6-5|TRBJ1-2|TRBD1|-
TGTGCCAGCAGCAACTTGGGACAGGCCGTCTATGGCTACACCTTC
CASSNLGQAVYGYTF
>TRBV11-3|TRBJ2-7|-|few
TGTGCCAGCAGCTTTGCAGGACAGACCTACGAGCAGTACTTC
CASSFAGQTYEQYF
>TRBV18|TRBJ2-5|TRBD2|-
TGTGCCAGCTCACCTTTTTCAGGGCAAGCGGGGAAAGAGACCCAGTACTTC
CASSPFSGQAGKETQYF
>TRBV6-5|TRBJ1-2|-|-
TGTGCCAGCAGTTACTTCCCGACAGGAGCTAACTATGGCTACACCTTC
CASSYFPTGANYGYTF
>TRBV10-2|TRBJ1-1|-|-
TGCGCCAGCAGTGACCCACGGACAGTGGGGAACACTGAAGCTTTCTTT
CASSDPRTVGNTEAFF
>TRBV28|TRBJ2-1|TRBD2|-
TGTGCCAGCAGTTTATTTAGGACTAGCGGGACTACTGAGCAGTTCTTC
CASSLFRTSGTTEQFF
>TRBV7-2|TRBJ1-4|-|-
TGTGCCAGCAGCTTAGCGGGCTCTGGGGAAAAACTGTTTTTT
CASSLAGSGEKLFF
>TRBV27|TRBJ2-1|TRBD2|-
TGTGCCAGCAGTTTCTCCCGACTAGCGGGAGGCGAGCAGTTCTTC
CASSFSRLAGGEQFF
>TRBV29-1|TRBJ2-1|-|-
TGCAGCGTTGAGCCATTTGCGGCAGGGGCACAAAGGGAGCAGTTCTTC
CSVEPFAAGAQREQFF
>TRBV2|TRBJ2-3|-|-
TGTGCCAGCAGGGTGGGAGCGGATACGCAGTATTTT
CASRVGADTQYF
>TRBV7-2|TRBJ1-2|-|-
TGTGCCAGCAGCCCCCAAACTAACTATGGCTACACCTTC
CASSPQTNYGYTF
>TRBV27|TRBJ2-7|-|-
TGTGCCAGCAAAACGGGGGACGGCTGGCACTTC
CASKTGDGWHF
>TRBV2|TRBJ1-1|TRBD1|-
TGTGCCAGCAGTGAACCGGACAGGGGGACTGAAGCTTTCTTT
CASSEPDRGTEAFF
>TRBV29-1|TRBJ1-2|-|-
TGCAGCGTTGCGGCGCAGGGAGGGGGCTACACCTTC
CSVAAQGGGYTF
>TRBV16|TRBJ1-6|-|-
TGTGCCAGCAGCCAATCGAGGGGGACTAATTCACCCCTCCACTTT
CASSQSRGTNSPLHF
>TRBV11-3|TRBJ2-1|-|-
TGTGCCAGCACCCCGGGAAGCGCCTCCAATGAGCAGTTCTTC
CASTPGSASNEQFF
>TRBV15|TRBJ1-5|-|-
TGTGCCACCAGCAGAGGCAACAGCAATAGCAATCAGCCCCAGCATTTT
CATSRGNSNSNQPQHF
>TRBV18|TRBJ2-3|TRBD1|-
TGTGCCAGCTCACGAACTAAAGCGTCAGGGGGAGATACGCAGTATTTT
CASSRTKASGGDTQYF
>TRBV5-6|TRBJ2-3|TRBD2|-
TGTGCCAGCAGCTTTACTAGCGGGGGACGCACAGATACGCAGTATTTT
CASSFTSGGRTDTQYF
>TRBV27|TRBJ2-7|-|-
TGTGCCAGCAGTGCCAAAGGCGGGGTCCTCTACGAGCAGTACTTC
CASSAKGGVLYEQYF
>TRBV5-1|TRBJ1-1|-|-
TGCGCCAGCCGCTATCGACAGGAGATGAACACTGAAGCTTTCTTT
CASRYRQEMNTEAFF
>TRBV28|TRBJ2-3|TRBD1|-
TGTGCCAGCAGTTCACAGGGGGTTGTCACAGATACGCAGTATTTT
CASSSQGVVTDTQYF
>TRBV24-1|TRBJ2-2|TRBD2|-
TGTGCCACCAGTGATTTCGCTAGCGGGATCTCCGGGGAGCTGTTTTTT
CATSDFASGISGELFF
>TRBV12-3/TRBV12-4|TRBJ2-2|TRBD1|-
TGTGCCAGCAGTATACAGGGGACCGGGGAGCTGTTTTTT
CASSIQGTGELFF
>TRBV3-1/TRBV3-2|TRBJ1-2|-|-
TGTGCCAGCAGCCAAACTGGCGGACAGTTCTATGGCTACACCTTC
CASSQTGGQFYGYTF
>TRBV3-1/TRBV3-2|TRBJ1-6|-|-
TGTGCCAGCAGCCTCGGGGGGATGTCACCCCTCCACTTT
CASSLGGMSPLHF
>TRBV27|TRBJ2-1|-|-
TGTGCCAGCAGCCCAATAGGCGGCTGGATCGAAAGCTCCTACAATGAGCAGTTCTTC
CASSPIGGWIESSYNEQFF
>TRBV30|TRBJ2-5|TRBD1|-
TGTGCCTGGAGGCCCCCAGGGGGCCAAGAGACCCAGTACTTC
CAWRPPGGQETQYF
>TRBV9|TRBJ2-3|-|-
TGTGCCAGCTCGAGGCGGGGGCTTGATACGCAGTATTTT
CASSRRGLDTQYF
>TRBV7-6|TRBJ1-2|-|-
TGTGCCAGCAGCCTAGGGCCCCTAGAGACAGGAGATGGTGATGGCTACACCTTC
CASSLGPLETGDGDGYTF